This T cell receptor (beta chain) came from a study of T cells in Graves' hyperthyroidism and ophthalmopathy. Uncontrolled infection, other autoimmune disease, pregnancy or lactation led to exclusion. Preceding any ophthalmopathy symptoms, the blood sample dates from first hyperthyroidism diagnosis. The CDR3 has 18 residues. Germline V gene lookup returns CDR1 MDHEN and CDR2 SYDVKM. The V and J ends lost 0 bases and 8 bases, in that order; junction bases with no gene match: 15. This clonotype appeared many times. There were TCR beta CDR3 regions amplified from RNA transcripts. The TCR CDR3 was amplified in a first-round RT-PCR using the HTBI primer set. MiXCR, applied by TCRdb to the multiplex PCR reads, yields one record per CDR3 protein. The data hold around 240,000 distinct CDR3 sequences, with roughly 14% observed a single time.

What was sequenced was blood. The clonotype was recovered from a woman aged 40 to 50 with Graves' hyperthyroidism that later progressed to Graves' ophthalmopathy. The rearrangement uses TRBV28 and TRBJ2-1, with 8 bases fitting TRBD2. Here the CDR3 reads CASSLWSKGTRREYEQFF. The DNA for the CDR3 is TGTGCCAGCAGTTTATGGAGTAAGGGGACTAGACGCGAGTATGAGCAGTTCTTC.